This TCR beta chain was observed in a study of human CD4 T cells and Enterobacteriaceae. Memory CD4+ T cells were sorted as all CD4+ cells except CD45RA+CCR7+CD95- naive cells, over 95% pure. The germline gives CDR1 SNHLY, CDR2 FYNNEI. The CDR3 is made up of 11 amino acids. V was cut by 10 bases and J by 2 bases, with 8 bases left in between. Profiling relied on immunoSEQ multiplex PCR, and the TCRdb table lists in-frame clones only, not all of them. The data contain 25,000 to 30,000 clones, about 82% of them seen just once; the ten biggest clones take up roughly 0.96%. The sequence came from a human donor in good health. The source material was memory CD4+ T cells from blood. The chain joins TRBV2 to TRBJ2-5, with D hard to call. Written as DNA, the CDR3 is TGTGCCAACAATAATCAAGAGACCCAGTACTTC. Translated, it gives CANNNQETQYF.